The entry below describes one TCR beta chain. What it binds is not known. The sample belongs to a study of identical twins. The study's findings and limits: Zero-insertion findings could be partly confounded by invariant cells (MAIT and iNKT cells). Clonotypes of the beta chain that were abundant in cord blood carried fewer insertions (memory repertoires showed none). The study found weaker excess twin sharing in beta out-of-frame sequences.

In TCRdb, the 5' RACE reads were re-called with MiXCR into one record per CDR3 protein. In the table there are around 1.7 million distinct CDR3 sequences, under 35% of which are singletons. Healthy Caucasians made up all donors. The CDR3 consists of 16 residues. V shed 3 bases, J shed 6 bases, and the junction held 11 bases outside the gene matches. Germline V lookup: CDR1 MDHEN, CDR2 SYDVKM. The chain combines TRBV28 with TRBJ2-1; TRBD1 aligns across 7 bases. The receptor comes from a newborn girl in good health. Sequencing input: cord blood. The CDR3 DNA is TGTGCCAGCAGTTTCTCCGACAGGGTGGCTAGCAATGAGCAGTTCTTC. This encodes CASSFSDRVASNEQFF.